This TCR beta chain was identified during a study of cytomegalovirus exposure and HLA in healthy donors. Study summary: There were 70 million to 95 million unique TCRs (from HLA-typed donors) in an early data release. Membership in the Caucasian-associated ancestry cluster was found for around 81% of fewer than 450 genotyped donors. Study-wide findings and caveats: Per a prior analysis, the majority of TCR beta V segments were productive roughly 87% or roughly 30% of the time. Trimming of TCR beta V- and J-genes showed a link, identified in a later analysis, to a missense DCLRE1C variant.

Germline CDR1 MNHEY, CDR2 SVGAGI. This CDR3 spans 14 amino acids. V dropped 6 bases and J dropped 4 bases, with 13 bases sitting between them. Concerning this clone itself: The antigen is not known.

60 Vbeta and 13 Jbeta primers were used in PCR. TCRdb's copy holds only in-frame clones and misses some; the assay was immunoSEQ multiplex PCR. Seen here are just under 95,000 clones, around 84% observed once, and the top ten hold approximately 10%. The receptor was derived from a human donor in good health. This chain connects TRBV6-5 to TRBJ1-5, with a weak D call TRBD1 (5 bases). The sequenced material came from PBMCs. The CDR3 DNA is TGTGCCAGCAGCTACGGGGGAGGAAATCAGCCCCAGCATTTT. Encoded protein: CASSYGGGNQPQHF.